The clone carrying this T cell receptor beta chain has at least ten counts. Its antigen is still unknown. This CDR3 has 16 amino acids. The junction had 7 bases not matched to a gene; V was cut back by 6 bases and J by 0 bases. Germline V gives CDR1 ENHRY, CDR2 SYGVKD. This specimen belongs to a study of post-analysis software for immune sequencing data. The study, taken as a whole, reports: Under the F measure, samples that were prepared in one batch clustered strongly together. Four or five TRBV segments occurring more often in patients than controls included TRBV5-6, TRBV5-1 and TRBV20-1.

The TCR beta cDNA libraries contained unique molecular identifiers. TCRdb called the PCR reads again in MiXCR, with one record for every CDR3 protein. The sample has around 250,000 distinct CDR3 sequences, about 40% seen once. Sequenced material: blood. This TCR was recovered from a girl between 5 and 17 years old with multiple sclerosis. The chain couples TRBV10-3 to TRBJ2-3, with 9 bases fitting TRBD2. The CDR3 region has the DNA TGTGCCATCAGAGGGTCGCGGGGGGGCAGCACAGATACGCAGTATTTT. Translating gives CAIRGSRGGSTDTQYF.